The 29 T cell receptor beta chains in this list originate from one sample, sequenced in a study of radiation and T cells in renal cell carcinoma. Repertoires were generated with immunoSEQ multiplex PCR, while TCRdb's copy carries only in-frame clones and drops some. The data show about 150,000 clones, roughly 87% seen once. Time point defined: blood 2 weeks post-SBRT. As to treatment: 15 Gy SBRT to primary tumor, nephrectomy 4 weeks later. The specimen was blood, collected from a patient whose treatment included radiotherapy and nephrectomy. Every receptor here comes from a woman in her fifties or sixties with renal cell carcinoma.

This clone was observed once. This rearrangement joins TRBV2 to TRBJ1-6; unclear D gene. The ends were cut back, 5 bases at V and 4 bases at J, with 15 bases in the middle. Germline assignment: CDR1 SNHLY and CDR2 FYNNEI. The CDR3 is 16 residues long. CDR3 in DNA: TGTGCCAGCAGTTCTACCGCAACCGCTTATAATTCACCCCTCCACTTT. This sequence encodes CASSSTATAYNSPLHF.

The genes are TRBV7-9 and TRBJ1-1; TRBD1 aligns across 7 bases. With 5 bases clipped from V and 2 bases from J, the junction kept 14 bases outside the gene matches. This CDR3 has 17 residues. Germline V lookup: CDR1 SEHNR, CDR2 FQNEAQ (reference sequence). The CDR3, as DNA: TGTGCCAGCAGCACCCCTAACCAGGGACAGAGAAACACTGAAGCTTTCTTT. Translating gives CASSTPNQGQRNTEAFF.

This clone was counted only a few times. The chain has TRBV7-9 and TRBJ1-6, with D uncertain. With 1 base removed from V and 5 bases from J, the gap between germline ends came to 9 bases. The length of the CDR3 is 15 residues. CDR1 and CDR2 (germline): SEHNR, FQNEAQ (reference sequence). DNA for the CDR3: TGTGCCAGCAGCTTAGAGTCCTCTGATAATTCACCCCTCCACTTT. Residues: CASSLESSDNSPLHF.

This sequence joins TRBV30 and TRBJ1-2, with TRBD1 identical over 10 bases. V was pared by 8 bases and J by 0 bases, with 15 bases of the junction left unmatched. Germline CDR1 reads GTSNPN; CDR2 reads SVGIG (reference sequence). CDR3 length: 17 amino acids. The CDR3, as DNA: TGTGCCCGCATGTTGGGGACAGGGGAACAAGCTAACTATGGCTACACCTTC. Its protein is CARMLGTGEQANYGYTF.

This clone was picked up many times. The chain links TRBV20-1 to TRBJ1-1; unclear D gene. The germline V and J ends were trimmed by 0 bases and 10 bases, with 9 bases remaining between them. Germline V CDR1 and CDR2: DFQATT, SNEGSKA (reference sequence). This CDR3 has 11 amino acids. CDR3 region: CSARDQLGAFF. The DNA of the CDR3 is TGCAGTGCTAGAGATCAATTAGGAGCTTTCTTT.

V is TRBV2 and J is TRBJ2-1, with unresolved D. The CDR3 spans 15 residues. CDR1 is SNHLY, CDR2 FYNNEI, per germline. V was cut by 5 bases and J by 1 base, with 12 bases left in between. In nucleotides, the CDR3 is TGTGCCAGCAGTAACCTGACATATTCCTACAATGAGCAGTTCTTC. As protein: CASSNLTYSYNEQFF.

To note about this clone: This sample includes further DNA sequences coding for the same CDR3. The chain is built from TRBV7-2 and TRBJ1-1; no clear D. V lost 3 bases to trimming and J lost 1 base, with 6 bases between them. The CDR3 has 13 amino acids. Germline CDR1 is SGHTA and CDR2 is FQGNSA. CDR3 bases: TGTGCCAGCAGCTTCACGGAGAACACTGAAGCTTTCTTT. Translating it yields CASSFTENTEAFF.

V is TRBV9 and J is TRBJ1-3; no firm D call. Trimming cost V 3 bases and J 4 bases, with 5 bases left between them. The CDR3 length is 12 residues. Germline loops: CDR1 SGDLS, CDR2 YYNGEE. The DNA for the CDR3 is TGTGCCAGCAGCGGAGACGGAAACACCATATATTTT. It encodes CASSGDGNTIYF.

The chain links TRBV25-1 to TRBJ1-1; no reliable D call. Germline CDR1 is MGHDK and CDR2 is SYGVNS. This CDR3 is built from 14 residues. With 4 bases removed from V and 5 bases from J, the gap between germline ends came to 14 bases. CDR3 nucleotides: TGTGCCAGCAGTGGGACCGGGTGGGGAACTGAAGCTTTCTTT. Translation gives CASSGTGWGTEAFF.

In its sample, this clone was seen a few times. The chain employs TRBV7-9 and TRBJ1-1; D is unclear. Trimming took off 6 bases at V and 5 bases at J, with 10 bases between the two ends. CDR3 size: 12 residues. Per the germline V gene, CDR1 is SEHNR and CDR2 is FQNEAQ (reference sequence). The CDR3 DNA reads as TGTGCCAGCAGAAATGTGGAAACTGAAGCTTTCTTT. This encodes CASRNVETEAFF.

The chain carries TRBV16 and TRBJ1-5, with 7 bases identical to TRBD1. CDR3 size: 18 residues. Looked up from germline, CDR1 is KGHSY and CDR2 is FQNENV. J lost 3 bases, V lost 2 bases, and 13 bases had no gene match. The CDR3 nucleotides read TGTGCCAGCAGCCAAGGTCAGGGCGACAGGGCCCTCAATCAGCCCCAGCATTTT. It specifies CASSQGQGDRALNQPQHF.

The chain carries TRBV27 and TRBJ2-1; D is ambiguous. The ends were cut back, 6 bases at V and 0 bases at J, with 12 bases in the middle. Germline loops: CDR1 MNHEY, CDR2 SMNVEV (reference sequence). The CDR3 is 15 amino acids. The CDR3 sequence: CASRTTSPSYNEQFF. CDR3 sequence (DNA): TGTGCCAGCAGGACGACATCGCCCTCCTACAATGAGCAGTTCTTC.

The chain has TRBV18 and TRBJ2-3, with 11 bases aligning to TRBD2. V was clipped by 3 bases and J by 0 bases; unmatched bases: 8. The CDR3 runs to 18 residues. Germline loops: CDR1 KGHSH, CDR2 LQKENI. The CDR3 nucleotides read TGTGCCAGCTCACCTCCGGGACTAGCGGAGACTAGCACAGATACGCAGTATTTT. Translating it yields CASSPPGLAETSTDTQYF.

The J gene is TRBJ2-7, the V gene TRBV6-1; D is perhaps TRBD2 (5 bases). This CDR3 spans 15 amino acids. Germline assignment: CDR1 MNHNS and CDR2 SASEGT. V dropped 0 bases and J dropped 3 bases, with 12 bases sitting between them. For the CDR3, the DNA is TGTGCCAGCAGTGAAGCATCAGCGGCGAGCTACGAGCAGTACTTC. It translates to CASSEASAASYEQYF.

CDR3 residues: CASSPDGMGVGANVLTF. The CDR3, as DNA: TGCGCCAGCAGTCCGGATGGGATGGGGGTAGGGGCCAACGTCCTGACTTTC. V usage is TRBV5-1 and J usage is TRBJ2-6; D is tentatively TRBD1 or TRBD2 (5 bases each). CDR3 length equals 17 residues. V lost 5 bases and J lost 4, with 19 bases in between. Germline CDR1 is SGHRS and CDR2 is YFSETQ.

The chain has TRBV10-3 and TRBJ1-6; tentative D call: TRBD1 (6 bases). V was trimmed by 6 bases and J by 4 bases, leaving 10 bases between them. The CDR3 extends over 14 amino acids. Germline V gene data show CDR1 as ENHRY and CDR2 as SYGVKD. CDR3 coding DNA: TGTGCCATCAGCCGGGACAAATATAATTCACCCCTCCACTTT. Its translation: CAISRDKYNSPLHF.

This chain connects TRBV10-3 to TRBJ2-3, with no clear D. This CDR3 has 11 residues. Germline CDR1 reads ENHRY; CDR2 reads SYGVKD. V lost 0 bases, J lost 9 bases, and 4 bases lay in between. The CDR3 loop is CAISESDTQYF. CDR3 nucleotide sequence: TGTGCCATCAGTGAGTCGGACACGCAGTATTTT.

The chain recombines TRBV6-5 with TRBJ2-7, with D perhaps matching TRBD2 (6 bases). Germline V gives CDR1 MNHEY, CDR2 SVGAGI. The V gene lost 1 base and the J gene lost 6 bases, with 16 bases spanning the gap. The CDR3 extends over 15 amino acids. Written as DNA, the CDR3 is TGTGCCAGCAGTTACTATCCGGGGGTTACATCCGAGCAGTACTTC. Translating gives CASSYYPGVTSEQYF.

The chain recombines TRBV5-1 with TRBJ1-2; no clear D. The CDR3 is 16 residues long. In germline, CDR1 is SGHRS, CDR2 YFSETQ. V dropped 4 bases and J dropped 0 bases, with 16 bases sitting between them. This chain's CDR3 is CASSDPSWEANYGYTF. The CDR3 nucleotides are TGCGCCAGCAGCGACCCCTCTTGGGAAGCTAACTATGGCTACACCTTC.

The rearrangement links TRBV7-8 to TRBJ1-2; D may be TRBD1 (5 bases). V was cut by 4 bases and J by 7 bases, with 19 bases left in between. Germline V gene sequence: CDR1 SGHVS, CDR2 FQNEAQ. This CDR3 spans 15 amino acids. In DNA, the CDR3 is TGTGCCAGCAGCTCATCCCGCAGGGAGGTGGGTGGCTACACCTTC. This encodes CASSSSRREVGGYTF. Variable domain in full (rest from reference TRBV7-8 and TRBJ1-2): GAGVSQSPRYKVAKRGQDVALRCDPISGHVSLFWYQQALGQGPEFLTYFQNEAQLDKSGLPSDRFFAERPEGSVSTLKIQRTQQEDSAVYLCASSSSRREVGGYTFGSGTRLTVV.

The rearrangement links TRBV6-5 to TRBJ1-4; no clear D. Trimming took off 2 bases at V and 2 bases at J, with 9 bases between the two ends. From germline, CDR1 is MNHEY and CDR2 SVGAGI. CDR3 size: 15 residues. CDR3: CASSYGQSTNEKLFF. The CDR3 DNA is TGTGCCAGCAGTTACGGGCAGTCTACTAATGAAAAACTGTTTTTT.

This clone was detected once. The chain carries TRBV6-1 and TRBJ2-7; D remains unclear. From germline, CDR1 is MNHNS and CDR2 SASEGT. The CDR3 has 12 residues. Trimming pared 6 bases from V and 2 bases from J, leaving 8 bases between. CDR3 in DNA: TGTGCCAGCAGGGCGGACGCCTACGAGCAGTACTTC. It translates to CASRADAYEQYF.

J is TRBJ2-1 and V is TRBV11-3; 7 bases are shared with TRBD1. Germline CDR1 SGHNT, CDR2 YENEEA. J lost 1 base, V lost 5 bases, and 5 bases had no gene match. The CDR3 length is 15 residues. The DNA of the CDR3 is TGTGCCAGCAGCCTTGGACAGGTATCCTACAATGAGCAGTTCTTC. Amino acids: CASSLGQVSYNEQFF.

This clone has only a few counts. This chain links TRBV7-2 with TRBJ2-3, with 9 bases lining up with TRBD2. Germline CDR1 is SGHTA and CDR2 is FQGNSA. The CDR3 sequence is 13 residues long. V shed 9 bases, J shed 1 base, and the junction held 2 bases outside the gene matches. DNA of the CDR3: TGTGCCAGTGAGCGGGGGGGCACAGATACGCAGTATTTT. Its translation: CASERGGTDTQYF.

DNA for the CDR3: TGTGCCAGCAGCGGTGACAGGGGTAATAGGGCTGGGGCCAACGTCCTGACTTTC. Protein sequence: CASSGDRGNRAGANVLTF. The genes are TRBV9 and TRBJ2-6; 8 bases map to TRBD1. CDR1 and CDR2 (germline): SGDLS, YYNGEE. This CDR3 has 18 amino acids. The junction had 10 bases not matched to a gene; V was cut back by 3 bases and J by 2 bases.

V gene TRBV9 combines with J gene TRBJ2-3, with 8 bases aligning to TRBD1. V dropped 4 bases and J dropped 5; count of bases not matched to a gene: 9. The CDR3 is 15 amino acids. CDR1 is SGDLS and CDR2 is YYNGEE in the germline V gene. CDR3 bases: TGTGCCAGCAGCCCATCAGGGGGCCTAGAAGATACGCAGTATTTT. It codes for CASSPSGGLEDTQYF.

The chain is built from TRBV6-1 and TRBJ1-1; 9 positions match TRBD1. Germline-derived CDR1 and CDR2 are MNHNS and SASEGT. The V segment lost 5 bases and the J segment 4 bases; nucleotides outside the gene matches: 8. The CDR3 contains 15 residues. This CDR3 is CASSPSGTGFTEAFF. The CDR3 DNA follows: TGTGCCAGCAGTCCATCCGGGACAGGGTTCACTGAAGCTTTCTTT.

CDR3 loop: CASSLVAGNDEQYF. In nucleotides, the CDR3 is TGCGCCAGCAGCTTGGTCGCAGGGAACGACGAGCAGTACTTC. The chain couples TRBV5-1 to TRBJ2-7; D perhaps matches TRBD1 (5 bases). Germline lookup yields CDR1 SGHRS and CDR2 YFSETQ. The CDR3 has 14 residues. Trimming removed 0 bases from V and 5 bases from J, with 12 bases in between.

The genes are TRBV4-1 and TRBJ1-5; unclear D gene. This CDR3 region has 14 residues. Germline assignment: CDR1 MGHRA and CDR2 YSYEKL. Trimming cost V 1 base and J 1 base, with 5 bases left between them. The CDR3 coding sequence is TGCGCCAGCAGCCAAGCCCCCAGCAATCAGCCCCAGCATTTT. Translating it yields CASSQAPSNQPQHF.